The following is a TCR beta chain sequence with its context. Its antigen is undetermined. Vbeta (60) and Jbeta (13) primers were used in the PCR. The repertoire was sequenced with immunoSEQ multiplex PCR; TCRdb's copy has only in-frame clones and lacks some. The table includes about 280,000 clones, about 90% detected once. The entry originates in a study of cytomegalovirus exposure and HLA in healthy donors. Study at large: Previous work identified 95 million to 120 million unique TCR beta sequences from around 170 million T cells.

Germline V gene lookup returns CDR1 SGHVS and CDR2 FQNEAQ. V was pared by 3 bases and J by 3 bases, with 21 bases between. The CDR3 extends over 17 amino acids. Study findings and constraints: Sequencing likely caused a cluster of highly shared sequence variants. For presence/absence analyses, sequencing depth was assumed to be roughly uniform across donors.

The V call is TRBV7-8, the J call TRBJ2-7; a possible D gene is TRBD1 (6 bases). The sequenced sample was PBMCs. This clonotype originated in a woman aged 18-35 years in good health and CMV-seronegative. This chain's CDR3 is CASSFGQYSSLGYEQYF. CDR3 nucleotide sequence: TGTGCCAGCAGCTTCGGACAGTATTCCTCTTTAGGCTACGAGCAGTACTTC.